This T cell receptor beta chain was recovered during a study of blood T cell repertoires in COVID-19. Study-level information: Samples came from the United States, Italy and Spain, spanning acute and convalescent COVID-19. Sources were T cells, B-cell-depleted T cells, or PBMCs; the material itself was cDNA or gDNA.

Libraries were prepared by immunoSEQ multiplex PCR; TCRdb keeps only in-frame clonotypes and omits some of them. The repertoire has under 300,000 clones, under 85% of them found once; the top ten carry over 3%. V was clipped by 3 bases and J by 3 bases, with 9 bases between them. This CDR3 has 14 amino acids. CDR1 and CDR2 from the germline V gene are MNHNY and SVGAGI (reference sequence). The sequencing sample was made of peripheral blood. The clonotype originates from a woman in her thirties or forties with active or convalescent COVID-19. This sequence joins TRBV6-6 and TRBJ1-5; no clear D gene. The CDR3 region has the DNA TGTGCCAGCAGTTATGTGGGAGACAATCAGCCCCAGCATTTT. This sequence encodes CASSYVGDNQPQHF.